This is a list of T cell receptor gamma chains from one sample in a study of Vδ1+ human thymocytes. TCRdb ran CATT on the multiplex PCR reads. The table has 10,000 or so gamma-chain clones, around 40% seen once; the top ten hold roughly 2%. What was sequenced was Vdelta1+ gamma-delta thymocytes from the thymus. The receptors stem from a boy younger than two who had congenital heart surgery. CDR3s include the opening cysteine and the closing phenylalanine or tryptophan. Each record gives: J gene, clone size, V gene, CDR3 length, CDR3 protein, CDR3 DNA. Some rows mark clone size as missing; the rest say once, few, many or name a class of expanded clone.

TRGJ1/TRGJ2 | few | TRGV4 | 14 | CATWDRVKGYKKLF | TGTGCCACCTGGGACAGGGTGAAGGGTTATAAGAAACTCTTT
TRGJ1/TRGJ2 | NA | TRGV9 | 16 | CALWEARKQNYYKKLF | TGTGCCTTGTGGGAGGCCCGTAAGCAAAATTATTATAAGAAACTCTTT
TRGJ1/TRGJ2 | NA | TRGV9 | 10 | CASRDYKKLF | TGTGCCTCCCGTGATTATAAGAAACTCTTT
TRGJ1/TRGJ2 | NA | TRGV3 | 19 | CATWDSLRTRGTCVYKKLF | TGTGCCACCTGGGACAGTCTGAGAACCCGTGGGACCTGCGTTTATAAGAAACTCTTT
TRGJ1/TRGJ2 | NA | TRGV9 | 15 | CALWEVSLNYYKKLF | TGTGCCTTGTGGGAGGTTTCTCTGAATTATTATAAGAAACTCTTT
TRGJ1/TRGJ2 | NA | TRGV2 | 13 | CATWDGRHYKKLF | TGTGCCACCTGGGACGGGCGTCATTATAAGAAACTCTTT
TRGJ1/TRGJ2 | few | TRGV9 | 12 | CALWEVPFKKLF | TGTGCCTTGTGGGAGGTGCCTTTCAAGAAACTCTTT
TRGJ1/TRGJ2 | few | TRGV9 | 13 | CALWESDYYKKLF | TGTGCCTTGTGGGAATCGGATTATTATAAGAAACTCTTT
TRGJP2 | NA | TRGV9 | 15 | CALWEFSSSDWIRTF | TGTGCCTTGTGGGAGTTCTCCAGTAGTGATTGGATCAGGACGTTT
TRGJ1/TRGJ2 | NA | TRGV5 | 11 | CATWDRPEKLF | TGTGCCACCTGGGACAGGCCAGAGAAACTCTTT
TRGJ1/TRGJ2 | few | TRGV9 | 9 | CALWESGLF | TGTGCCTTGTGGGAGAGTGGACTCTTT
TRGJ1/TRGJ2 | few | TRGV4 | 12 | CATWDGLRKKLF | TGTGCCACCTGGGATGGGCTGAGAAAGAAACTCTTT
TRGJ1/TRGJ2 | NA | TRGV8 | 11 | CATWTYYKKLF | TGCGCCACCTGGACCTATTATAAGAAACTCTTT
TRGJ1/TRGJ2 | NA | TRGV4 | 12 | CATWGEYYKKLF | TGTGCCACCTGGGGGGAATATTATAAGAAACTCTTT
TRGJ1/TRGJ2 | few | TRGV9 | 13 | CALWEVEGYKKLF | TGTGCCTTGTGGGAGGTGGAGGGCTATAAGAAACTCTTT
TRGJ1/TRGJ2 | large | TRGV9 | 12 | CALWEAYYKKLF | TGTGCCTTGTGGGAGGCTTATTATAAGAAACTCTTT
TRGJ1/TRGJ2 | NA | TRGV9 | 12 | CALWETYYKKLF | TGTGCCTTGTGGGAGACGTATTATAAGAAACTCTTT
TRGJ1/TRGJ2 | medium-sized | TRGV9 | 11 | CALWEAYKKLF | TGTGCCTTGTGGGAGGCTTATAAGAAACTCTTT
TRGJ1/TRGJ2 | few | TRGV9 | 13 | CALWEVQEYKKLF | TGTGCCTTGTGGGAGGTGCAAGAGTATAAGAAACTCTTT
TRGJ1/TRGJ2 | NA | TRGV4 | 12 | CATWKLYYKKLF | TGTGCCACCTGGAAATTGTATTATAAGAAACTCTTT
TRGJ1/TRGJ2 | medium-sized | TRGV4 | 11 | CATWNYYKKLF | TGTGCCACCTGGAATTATTATAAGAAACTCTTT
TRGJP2 | NA | TRGV9 | 15 | CALWGFGSSDWIKTF | TGTGCCTTGTGGGGTTTTGGGAGTAGTGATTGGATCAAGACGTTT